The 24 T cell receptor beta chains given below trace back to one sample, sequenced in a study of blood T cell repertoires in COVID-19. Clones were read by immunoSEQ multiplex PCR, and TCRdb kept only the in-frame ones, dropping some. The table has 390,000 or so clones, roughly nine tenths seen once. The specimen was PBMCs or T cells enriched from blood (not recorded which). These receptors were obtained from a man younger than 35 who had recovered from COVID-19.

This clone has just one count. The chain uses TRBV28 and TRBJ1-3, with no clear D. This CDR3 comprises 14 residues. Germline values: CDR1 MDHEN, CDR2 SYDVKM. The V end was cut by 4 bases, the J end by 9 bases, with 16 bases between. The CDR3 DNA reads TGTGCCAGCAGTTCTCAATCCGGGAGCCCCACCATATATTTT. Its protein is CASSSQSGSPTIYF.

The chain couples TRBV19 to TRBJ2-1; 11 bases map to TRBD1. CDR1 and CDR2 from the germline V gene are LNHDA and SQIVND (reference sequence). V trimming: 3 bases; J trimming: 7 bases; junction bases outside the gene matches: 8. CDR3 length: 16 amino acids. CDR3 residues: CASSIFGQGASNEQFF. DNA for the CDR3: TGTGCCAGTAGTATTTTCGGACAGGGGGCTTCTAATGAGCAGTTCTTC.

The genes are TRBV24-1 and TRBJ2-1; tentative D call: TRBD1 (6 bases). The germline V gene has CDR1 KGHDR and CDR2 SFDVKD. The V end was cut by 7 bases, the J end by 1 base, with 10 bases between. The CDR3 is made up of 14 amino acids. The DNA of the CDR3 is TGTGCCACCAGAGGCAGGGGTTCCTACAATGAGCAGTTCTTC. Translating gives CATRGRGSYNEQFF.

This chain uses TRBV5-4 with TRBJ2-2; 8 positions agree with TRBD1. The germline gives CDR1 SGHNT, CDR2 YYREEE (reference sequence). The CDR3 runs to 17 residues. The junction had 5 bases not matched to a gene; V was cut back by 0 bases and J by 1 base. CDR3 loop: CASSLGVQGENTGELFF. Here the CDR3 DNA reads TGTGCCAGCAGCTTGGGGGTACAGGGGGAGAACACCGGGGAGCTGTTTTTT.

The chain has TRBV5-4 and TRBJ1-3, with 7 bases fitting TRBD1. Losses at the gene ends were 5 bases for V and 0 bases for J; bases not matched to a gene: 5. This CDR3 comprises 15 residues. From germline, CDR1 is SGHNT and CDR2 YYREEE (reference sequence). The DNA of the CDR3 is TGTGCCAGCAGGGGACAGTTACGCTCTGGAAACACCATATATTTT. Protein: CASRGQLRSGNTIYF.

CDR3 nucleotide sequence: TGTGCCAGTAGTATCGACAGCCCTGCTCCCTATGGCTACACCTTC. Translation: CASSIDSPAPYGYTF. The gene calls are TRBV19 and TRBJ1-2; D is perhaps TRBD1 (5 bases). Trimming cost V 3 bases and J 4 bases, with 15 bases left between them. CDR1 LNHDA and CDR2 SQIVND come from the germline V gene (reference sequence). The CDR3 runs 15 residues.

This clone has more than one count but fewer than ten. As DNA, the CDR3 is TGTGCCAGTAGCCACTCGGGAGTTTACAATGAGCAGTTCTTC. This translates into CASSHSGVYNEQFF. The rearrangement links TRBV19 to TRBJ2-1, with a weak D call TRBD2 (6 bases). This CDR3 has 14 residues. V was trimmed by 6 bases and J by 4 bases, leaving 13 bases between them. Looked up from germline, CDR1 is LNHDA and CDR2 is SQIVND (reference sequence).

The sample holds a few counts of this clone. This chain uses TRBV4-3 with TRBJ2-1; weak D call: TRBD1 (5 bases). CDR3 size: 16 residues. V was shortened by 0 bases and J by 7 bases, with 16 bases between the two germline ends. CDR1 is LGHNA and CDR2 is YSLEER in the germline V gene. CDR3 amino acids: CASSQDSAVGANEQFF. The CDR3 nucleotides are TGCGCCAGCAGCCAAGATTCGGCAGTAGGGGCTAATGAGCAGTTCTTC.

CDR3: CASSPVRPQHF. For the CDR3, the DNA is TGTGCCAGCAGCCCGGTCCGGCCCCAGCATTTT. The V and J genes are TRBV11-3 and TRBJ1-5; no firm D call. From germline, CDR1 is SGHNT and CDR2 YENEEA. Trimming stripped 5 bases from V and 9 bases from J, with 8 bases between. CDR3 size: 11 residues.

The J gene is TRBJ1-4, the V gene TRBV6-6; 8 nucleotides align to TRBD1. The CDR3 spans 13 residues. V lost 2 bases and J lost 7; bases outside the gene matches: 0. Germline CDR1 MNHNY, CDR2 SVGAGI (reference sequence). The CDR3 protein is CASSYGTGEKLFF. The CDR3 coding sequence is TGTGCCAGCAGTTACGGGACAGGTGAAAAACTGTTTTTT.

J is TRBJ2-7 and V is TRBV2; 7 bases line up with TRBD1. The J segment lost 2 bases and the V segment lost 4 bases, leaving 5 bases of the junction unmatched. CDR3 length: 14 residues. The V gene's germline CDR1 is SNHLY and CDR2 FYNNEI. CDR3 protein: CASSGQGNAYEQYF. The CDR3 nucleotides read TGTGCCAGCAGTGGACAGGGTAATGCCTACGAGCAGTACTTC.

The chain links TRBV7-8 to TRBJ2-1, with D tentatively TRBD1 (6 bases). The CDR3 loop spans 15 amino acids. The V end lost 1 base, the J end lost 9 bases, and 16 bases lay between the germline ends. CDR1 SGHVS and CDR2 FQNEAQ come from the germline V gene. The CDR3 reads CASSLDRVTVREQFF. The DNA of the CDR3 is TGTGCCAGCAGCTTAGACAGGGTAACCGTCCGTGAGCAGTTCTTC.

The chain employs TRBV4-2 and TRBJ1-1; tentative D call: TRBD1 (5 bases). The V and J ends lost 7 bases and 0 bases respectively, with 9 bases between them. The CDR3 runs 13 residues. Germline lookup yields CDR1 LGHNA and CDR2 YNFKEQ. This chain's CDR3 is CASTPGVNTEAFF. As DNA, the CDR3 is TGTGCCAGCACCCCGGGGGTGAACACTGAAGCTTTCTTT.

In DNA form, the CDR3 reads TGTGCCAGCAGCCTGGGGGGTAGCAATCAGCCCCAGCATTTT. This gives the protein CASSLGGSNQPQHF. The chain couples TRBV3-1 (or the pseudogene TRBV3-2) to TRBJ1-5; D perhaps matches TRBD1 (5 bases). Germline-derived CDR1 and CDR2 are LGHDT and YNNKEL (reference sequence). The CDR3 length is 14 residues. V was clipped by 4 bases and J by 0 bases, with 7 bases between them.

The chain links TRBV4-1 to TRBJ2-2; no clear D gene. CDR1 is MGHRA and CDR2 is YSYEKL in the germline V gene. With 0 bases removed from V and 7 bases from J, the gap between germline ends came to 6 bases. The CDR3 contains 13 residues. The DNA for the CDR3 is TGCGCCAGCAGCCAAGAACCAGGCGGGGAGCTGTTTTTT. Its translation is CASSQEPGGELFF.

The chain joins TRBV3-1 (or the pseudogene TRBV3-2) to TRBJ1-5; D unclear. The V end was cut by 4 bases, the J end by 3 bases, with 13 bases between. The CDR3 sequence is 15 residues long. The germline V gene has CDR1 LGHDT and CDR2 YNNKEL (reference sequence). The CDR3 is CASSLTREINQPQHF. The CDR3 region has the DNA TGTGCCAGCAGCCTCACTCGGGAGATCAATCAGCCCCAGCATTTT.

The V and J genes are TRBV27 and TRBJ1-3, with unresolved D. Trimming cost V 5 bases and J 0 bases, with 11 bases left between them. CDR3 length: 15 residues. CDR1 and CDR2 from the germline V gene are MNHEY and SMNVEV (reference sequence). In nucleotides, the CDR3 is TGTGCCAGCAGTGCGACCGCGGACTCTGGAAACACCATATATTTT. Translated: CASSATADSGNTIYF.

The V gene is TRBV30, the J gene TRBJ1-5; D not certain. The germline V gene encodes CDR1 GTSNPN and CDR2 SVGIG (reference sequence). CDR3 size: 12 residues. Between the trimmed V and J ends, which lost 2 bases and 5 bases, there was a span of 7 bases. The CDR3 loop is CAWSTTYQPQHF. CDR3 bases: TGTGCCTGGAGTACTACTTATCAGCCCCAGCATTTT.

The CDR3 reads CASRVGTAYEQYF. DNA for the CDR3: TGTGCCAGCAGAGTGGGGACAGCCTACGAGCAGTACTTC. The chain couples TRBV28 to TRBJ2-7, with TRBD1 matching over 7 bases. Germline V gene lookup returns CDR1 MDHEN and CDR2 SYDVKM. V lost 6 bases and J lost 2; bases outside the gene matches: 4. The CDR3 extends over 13 amino acids.

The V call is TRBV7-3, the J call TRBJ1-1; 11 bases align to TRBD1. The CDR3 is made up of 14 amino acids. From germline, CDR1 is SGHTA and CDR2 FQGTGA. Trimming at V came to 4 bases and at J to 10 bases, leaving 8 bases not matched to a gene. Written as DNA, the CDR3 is TGTGCCAGCAGCTCCCCCCGGACAGGGGGCGCAGCTTTCTTT. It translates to CASSSPRTGGAAFF.

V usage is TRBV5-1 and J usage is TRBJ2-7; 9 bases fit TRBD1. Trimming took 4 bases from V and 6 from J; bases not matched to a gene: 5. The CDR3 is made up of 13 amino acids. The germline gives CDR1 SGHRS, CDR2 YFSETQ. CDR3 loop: CASSRWTGVEQYF. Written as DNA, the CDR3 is TGCGCCAGCAGCAGGTGGACAGGGGTCGAGCAGTACTTC.

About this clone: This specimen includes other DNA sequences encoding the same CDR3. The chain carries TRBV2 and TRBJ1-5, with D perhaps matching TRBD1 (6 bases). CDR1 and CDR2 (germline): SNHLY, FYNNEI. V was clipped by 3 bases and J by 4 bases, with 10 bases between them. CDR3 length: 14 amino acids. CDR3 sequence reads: CASSERGGNQPQHF. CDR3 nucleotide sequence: TGTGCCAGCAGTGAGAGGGGGGGAAATCAGCCCCAGCATTTT.

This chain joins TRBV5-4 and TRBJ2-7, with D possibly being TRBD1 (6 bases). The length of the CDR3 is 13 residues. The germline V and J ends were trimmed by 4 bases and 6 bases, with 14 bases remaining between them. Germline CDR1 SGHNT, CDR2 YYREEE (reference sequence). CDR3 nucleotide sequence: TGTGCCAGCAGCACATTTGGGGGCGGCGAGCAGTACTTC. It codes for CASSTFGGGEQYF.

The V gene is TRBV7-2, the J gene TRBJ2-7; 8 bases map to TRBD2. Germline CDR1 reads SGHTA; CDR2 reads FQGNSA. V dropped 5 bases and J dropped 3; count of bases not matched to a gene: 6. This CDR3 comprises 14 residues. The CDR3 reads CASSATGTSYEQYF. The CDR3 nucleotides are TGTGCCAGCAGCGCCACCGGGACTAGCTACGAGCAGTACTTC.